This record looks at one T cell receptor (beta chain) sequence and its context. Its matching antigen is unknown. V lost 3 bases and J 3 bases, leaving 15 bases between the germline ends. CDR1 is SNHLY and CDR2 is FYNNEI in the germline V gene. This CDR3 contains 15 residues. This entry belongs to a study of cytomegalovirus exposure and HLA in healthy donors. Although they were nominally healthy when sampled, donors likely had unrecorded immune exposures. Researchers ran the PCR with 60 Vbeta and 13 Jbeta primers. Generated by immunoSEQ multiplex PCR, the TCRdb table keeps only in-frame clones and is missing some. The data contain 210,000 or so clones, over 65% of them seen just once; the ten biggest clones take up about 16%. Study-level points and caveats: In an earlier analysis, about 87% or about 30%: the productive usage of most TCR beta V segments. Presence/absence analyses assumed roughly uniform sequencing depth across donors. Across HLA loci, a later analysis found differing TCR association rates, with DRB1 most and HLA-C fewest.

The genes are TRBV2 and TRBJ2-7, with no clear D. Sequencing used PBMCs. The sequence derives from a man aged 40-49 years in good health and CMV-seronegative. CDR3 DNA sequence: TGTGCCAGCAGTGACAGCACAGATCTCCTCTACGAGCAGTACTTC. This gives the protein CASSDSTDLLYEQYF.